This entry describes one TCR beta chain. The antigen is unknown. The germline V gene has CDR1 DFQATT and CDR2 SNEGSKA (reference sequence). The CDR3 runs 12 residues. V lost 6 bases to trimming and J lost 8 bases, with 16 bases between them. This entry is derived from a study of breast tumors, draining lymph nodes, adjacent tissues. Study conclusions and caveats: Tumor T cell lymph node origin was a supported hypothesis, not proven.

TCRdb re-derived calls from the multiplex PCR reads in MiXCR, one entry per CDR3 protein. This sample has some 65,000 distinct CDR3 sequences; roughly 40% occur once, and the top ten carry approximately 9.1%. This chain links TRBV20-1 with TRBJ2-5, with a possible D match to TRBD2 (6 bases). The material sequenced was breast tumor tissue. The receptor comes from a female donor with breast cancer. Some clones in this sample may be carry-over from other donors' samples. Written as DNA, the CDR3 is TGCAGTGCAGCGGGTCGAGGCGAAACCCAGTACTTC. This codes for CSAAGRGETQYF.